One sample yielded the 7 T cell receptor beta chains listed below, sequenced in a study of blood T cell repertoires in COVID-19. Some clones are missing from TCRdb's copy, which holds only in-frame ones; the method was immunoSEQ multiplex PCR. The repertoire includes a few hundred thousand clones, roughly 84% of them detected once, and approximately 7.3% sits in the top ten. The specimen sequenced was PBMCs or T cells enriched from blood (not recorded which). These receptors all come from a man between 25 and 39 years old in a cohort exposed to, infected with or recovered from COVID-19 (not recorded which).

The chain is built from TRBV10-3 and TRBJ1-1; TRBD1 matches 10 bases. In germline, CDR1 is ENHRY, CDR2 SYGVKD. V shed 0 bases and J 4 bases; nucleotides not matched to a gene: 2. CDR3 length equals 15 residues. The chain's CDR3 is CAISESRTGGTEAFF. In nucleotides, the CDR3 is TGTGCCATCAGTGAGTCGAGGACAGGGGGCACTGAAGCTTTCTTT.

The CDR3 sequence is CASSQTSRNEQFF. The CDR3 coding sequence is TGTGCCAGCAGCCAGACTAGTAGGAATGAGCAGTTCTTC. The chain uses TRBV11-3 and TRBJ2-1; perhaps TRBD2 as D (6 bases). With 5 bases removed from V and 7 bases from J, the gap between germline ends came to 12 bases. This CDR3 is built from 13 residues. Germline values: CDR1 SGHNT, CDR2 YENEEA.

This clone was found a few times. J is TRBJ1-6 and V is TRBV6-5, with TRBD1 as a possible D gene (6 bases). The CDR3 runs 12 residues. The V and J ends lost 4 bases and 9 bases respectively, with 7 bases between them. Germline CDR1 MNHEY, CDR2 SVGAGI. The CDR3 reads CASSSRGSPLHF. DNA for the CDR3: TGTGCCAGCAGTTCCAGGGGTTCACCCCTCCACTTT.

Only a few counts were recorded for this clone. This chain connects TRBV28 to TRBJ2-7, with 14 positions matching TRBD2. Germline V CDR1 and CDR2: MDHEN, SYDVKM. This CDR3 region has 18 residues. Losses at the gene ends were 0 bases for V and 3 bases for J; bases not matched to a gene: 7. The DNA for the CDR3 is TGTGCCAGCAGTTTATGGGAACCGGGACTAGCGGGAGTCTACGAGCAGTACTTC. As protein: CASSLWEPGLAGVYEQYF.

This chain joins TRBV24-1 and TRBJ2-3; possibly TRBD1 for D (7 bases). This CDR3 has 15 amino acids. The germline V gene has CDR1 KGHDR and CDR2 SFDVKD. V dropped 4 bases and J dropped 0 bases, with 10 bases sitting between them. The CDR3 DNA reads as TGTGCCACCAGTGAGCGGGACAGAAGCACAGATACGCAGTATTTT. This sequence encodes CATSERDRSTDTQYF.

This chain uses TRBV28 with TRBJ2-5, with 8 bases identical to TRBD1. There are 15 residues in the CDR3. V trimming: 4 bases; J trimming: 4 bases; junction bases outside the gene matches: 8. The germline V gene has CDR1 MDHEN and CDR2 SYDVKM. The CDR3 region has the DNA TGTGCCAGCAGTTGGACAGGGATGGAAGGAGAGACCCAGTACTTC. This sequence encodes CASSWTGMEGETQYF. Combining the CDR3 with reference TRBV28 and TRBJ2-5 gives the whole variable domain DVKVTQSSRYLVKRTGEKVFLECVQDMDHENMFWYRQDPGLGLRLIYFSYDVKMKEKGDIPEGYSVSREKKERFSLILESASTNQTSMYLCASSWTGMEGETQYFGPGTRLLVL.

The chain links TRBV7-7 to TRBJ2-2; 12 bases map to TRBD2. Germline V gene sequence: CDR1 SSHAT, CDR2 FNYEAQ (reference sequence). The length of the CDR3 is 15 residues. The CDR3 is CASPSGRANTGELFF. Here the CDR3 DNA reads TGTGCTAGTCCTAGCGGGAGGGCGAACACCGGGGAGCTGTTTTTT.